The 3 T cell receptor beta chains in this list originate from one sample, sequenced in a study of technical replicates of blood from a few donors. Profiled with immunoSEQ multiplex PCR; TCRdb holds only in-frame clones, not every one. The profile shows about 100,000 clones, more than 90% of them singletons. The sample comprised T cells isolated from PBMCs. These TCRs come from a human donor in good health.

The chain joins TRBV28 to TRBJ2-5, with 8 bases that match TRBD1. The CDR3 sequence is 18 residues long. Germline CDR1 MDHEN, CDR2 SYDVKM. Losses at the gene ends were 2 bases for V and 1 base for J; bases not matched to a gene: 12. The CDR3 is CASSLTGARDRFQETQYF. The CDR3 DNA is TGTGCCAGCAGTTTAACCGGGGCCCGGGACAGGTTCCAAGAGACCCAGTACTTC.

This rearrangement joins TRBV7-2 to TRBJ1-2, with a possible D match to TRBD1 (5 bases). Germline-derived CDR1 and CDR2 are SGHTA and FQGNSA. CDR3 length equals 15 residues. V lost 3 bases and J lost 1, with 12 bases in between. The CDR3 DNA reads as TGTGCCAGCAGCTTCCTCGGGGGGGGTAACTATGGCTACACCTTC. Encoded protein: CASSFLGGGNYGYTF.

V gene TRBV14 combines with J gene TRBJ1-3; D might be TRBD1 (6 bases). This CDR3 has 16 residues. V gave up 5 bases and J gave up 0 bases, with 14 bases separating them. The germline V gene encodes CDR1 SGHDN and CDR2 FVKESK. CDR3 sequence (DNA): TGTGCCAGCAGCTCAGGACAGCGTGGCTCTGGAAACACCATATATTTT. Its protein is CASSSGQRGSGNTIYF.